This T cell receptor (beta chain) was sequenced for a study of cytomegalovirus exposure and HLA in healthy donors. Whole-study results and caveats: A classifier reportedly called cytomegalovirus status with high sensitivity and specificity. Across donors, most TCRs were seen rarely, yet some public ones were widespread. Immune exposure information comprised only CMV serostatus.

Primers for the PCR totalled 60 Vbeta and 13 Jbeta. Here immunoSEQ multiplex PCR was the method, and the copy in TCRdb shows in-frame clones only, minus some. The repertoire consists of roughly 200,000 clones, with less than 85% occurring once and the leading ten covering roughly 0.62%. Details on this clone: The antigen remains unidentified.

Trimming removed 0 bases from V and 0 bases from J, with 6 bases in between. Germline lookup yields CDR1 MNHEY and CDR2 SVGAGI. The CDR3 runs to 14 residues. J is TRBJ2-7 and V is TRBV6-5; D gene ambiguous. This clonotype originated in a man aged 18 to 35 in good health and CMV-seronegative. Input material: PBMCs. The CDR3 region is CASSYSHNSYEQYF. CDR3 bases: TGTGCCAGCAGTTACTCACACAACTCCTACGAGCAGTACTTC.